The 17 T cell receptor beta chains given below trace back to one sample, sequenced in a study of blood T cell repertoires in COVID-19. This table comes from immunoSEQ multiplex PCR, and its TCRdb copy is limited to in-frame clones, with some not included. This table has about 15,000 clones, approximately 87% appearing once. Sequenced: peripheral blood. These receptors came from a human donor in a cohort sampled during active COVID-19.

The chain joins TRBV2 to TRBJ1-6; 8 nucleotides align to TRBD1. The CDR3 length is 15 residues. With V trimmed by 5 bases and J by 9 bases, 9 bases remained unmatched. Germline V gene data show CDR1 as SNHLY and CDR2 as FYNNEI. CDR3 nucleotides: TGTGCCAGCAGTCAGTCACAGGGGGAAGGTTCACCCCTCCACTTT. Its protein is CASSQSQGEGSPLHF.

The V and J genes are TRBV9 and TRBJ2-7; TRBD1 agrees at 8 bases. Trimming at V came to 0 bases and at J to 4 bases, leaving 6 bases not matched to a gene. The CDR3 loop spans 15 amino acids. The germline V gene has CDR1 SGDLS and CDR2 YYNGEE. This CDR3 is CASSVGGTGVYEQYF. The CDR3 DNA sequence: TGTGCCAGCAGCGTAGGGGGGACAGGCGTTTACGAGCAGTACTTC. Looking up the rest from reference TRBV9 and TRBJ2-7 gives the full variable domain: DSGVTQTPKHLITATGQRVTLRCSPRSGDLSVYWYQQSLDQGLQFLIQYYNGEERAKGNILERFSAQQFPDLHSELNLSSLELGDSALYFCASSVGGTGVYEQYFGPGTRLTVT.

The chain uses TRBV5-5 and TRBJ1-1; D remains ambiguous. There are 13 residues in the CDR3. Looked up from germline, CDR1 is SGHKS and CDR2 is YYEKEE (reference sequence). V lost 4 bases, J lost 1 base, and 8 bases lay in between. As DNA, the CDR3 is TGTGCCAGCAGCCTTAGCGAGAACACTGAAGCTTTCTTT. Translating gives CASSLSENTEAFF.

The rearrangement uses TRBV7-9 and TRBJ2-5, with D unclear. This CDR3 region has 10 residues. V was clipped by 4 bases and J by 7 bases, with 4 bases between them. Germline CDR1 reads SEHNR; CDR2 reads FQNEAQ (reference sequence). The CDR3 here is CASSYGTQYF. The CDR3 coding sequence is TGTGCCAGCAGCTACGGGACCCAGTACTTC.

The gene calls are TRBV6-5 and TRBJ1-2; no clear D. The V end was cut by 0 bases, the J end by 4 bases, with 6 bases between. From germline, CDR1 is MNHEY and CDR2 SVGAGI. This CDR3 has 13 amino acids. The CDR3 loop reads CASSYSPSYGYTF. Written as DNA, the CDR3 is TGTGCCAGCAGTTACTCGCCCAGCTATGGCTACACCTTC.

The gene calls are TRBV19 and TRBJ1-2; 7 bases match TRBD1. Germline V gene lookup returns CDR1 LNHDA and CDR2 SQIVND (reference sequence). Germline trimming cut 6 bases from V and 2 bases from J; bases unmatched to any gene: 6. This CDR3 is built from 14 residues. This chain's CDR3 is CASRTGQANYGYTF. Here the CDR3 DNA reads TGTGCCAGTAGGACAGGGCAAGCCAACTATGGCTACACCTTC.

CDR3 amino acids: CASSDKTGTQPQHF. In DNA form, the CDR3 reads TGTGCCAGCAGCGACAAGACAGGGACTCAGCCCCAGCATTTT. The rearrangement joins TRBV2 to TRBJ1-5; 7 bases are a match to TRBD1. CDR1 and CDR2 (germline): SNHLY, FYNNEI. V shed 6 bases and J 6 bases; nucleotides not matched to a gene: 8. This CDR3 contains 14 residues.

This rearrangement joins TRBV11-2 to TRBJ1-6, with D possibly TRBD1 on 5 matching bases. The V end was cut by 1 base, the J end by 5 bases, with 12 bases between. The CDR3 totals 16 residues. Germline V gives CDR1 SGHAT, CDR2 FQNNGV. CDR3: CASSLGLRGNNSPLHF. CDR3 in DNA: TGTGCCAGCAGCTTAGGATTAAGGGGAAATAATTCACCCCTCCACTTT.

V and J are TRBV2 and TRBJ2-5; D ambiguous. CDR1 is SNHLY and CDR2 is FYNNEI in the germline V gene. V was trimmed by 6 bases and J by 3 bases, leaving 8 bases between them. This CDR3 region has 12 residues. The CDR3 is CASSLFEETQYF. The CDR3 coding sequence is TGTGCCAGCAGCCTCTTCGAAGAGACCCAGTACTTC.

The chain employs TRBV7-2 and TRBJ2-7, with a tentative D call TRBD2 (5 bases). The CDR3 extends over 18 amino acids. V was pared by 1 base and J by 0 bases, with 19 bases between. From germline, CDR1 is SGHTA and CDR2 FQGNSA. CDR3 loop: CASSLGGASLLISYEQYF. In DNA form, the CDR3 reads TGTGCCAGCAGCTTAGGGGGAGCCAGCCTTCTAATCTCCTACGAGCAGTACTTC.

V and J are TRBV4-1 and TRBJ2-2, with 9 bases aligning to TRBD2. CDR3 length: 14 residues. V shed 6 bases, J shed 4 bases, and the junction held 3 bases outside the gene matches. Germline V gives CDR1 MGHRA, CDR2 YSYEKL. CDR3 amino acids: CASRTSGGTGELFF. CDR3 in DNA: TGCGCCAGCAGGACTAGCGGAGGCACCGGGGAGCTGTTTTTT.

This chain connects TRBV6-4 to TRBJ2-7, with D perhaps matching TRBD2 (6 bases). This CDR3 comprises 16 residues. The V gene's germline CDR1 is MRHNA and CDR2 SNTAGT. Trimming removed 6 bases from V and 4 bases from J, with 22 bases in between. The CDR3 reads CASSPLGVAEVYEQYF. CDR3 nucleotide sequence: TGTGCCAGCAGCCCACTCGGGGTAGCGGAGGTTTACGAGCAGTACTTC.

This clone came up once. The chain employs TRBV9 and TRBJ2-2; weak D call: TRBD2 (6 bases). The CDR3 runs to 15 residues. Trimming left V 3 bases short and J 4 bases short, with 13 bases between. Germline lookup yields CDR1 SGDLS and CDR2 YYNGEE. The CDR3 loop is CASSGRREATGELFF. CDR3 DNA: TGTGCCAGCAGCGGTCGGAGGGAGGCCACCGGGGAGCTGTTTTTT.

The CDR3 here is CASSPTSGRVNIQYF. The CDR3 DNA reads as TGTGCCAGCAGTCCGACTAGCGGGAGGGTAAACATTCAGTACTTC. The rearrangement uses TRBV11-3 and TRBJ2-4; 14 bases match TRBD2. There are 15 residues in the CDR3. After removal of 6 bases from V and 6 bases from J, the junction contained 4 bases not matched to a gene. Germline lookup yields CDR1 SGHNT and CDR2 YENEEA.

The chain has TRBV15 and TRBJ1-1, with 10 bases lining up with TRBD1. The germline V gene has CDR1 LNHNV and CDR2 YYDKDF (reference sequence). Germline trimming cut 5 bases from V and 9 bases from J; bases unmatched to any gene: 6. This CDR3 is built from 13 residues. CDR3: CATSEDRGDQAFF. CDR3 nucleotides: TGTGCCACCAGCGAGGACAGGGGGGATCAAGCTTTCTTT.

The chain recombines TRBV27 with TRBJ2-1; weak D call: TRBD2 (5 bases). V was shortened by 3 bases and J by 6 bases, with 9 bases between the two germline ends. The germline gives CDR1 MNHEY, CDR2 SMNVEV (reference sequence). This CDR3 is built from 13 residues. This CDR3 reads CASSFPSGNEQFF. The CDR3 bases are TGTGCCAGCAGTTTCCCCAGCGGCAATGAGCAGTTCTTC.

This rearrangement joins TRBV30 to TRBJ1-5; no clear D gene. There are 13 residues in the CDR3. V was clipped by 5 bases and J by 7 bases, with 15 bases between them. In germline, CDR1 is GTSNPN, CDR2 SVGIG (reference sequence). The CDR3 is CAWAVGEGQPQHF. The DNA of the CDR3 is TGTGCCTGGGCAGTGGGAGAGGGACAGCCCCAGCATTTT.